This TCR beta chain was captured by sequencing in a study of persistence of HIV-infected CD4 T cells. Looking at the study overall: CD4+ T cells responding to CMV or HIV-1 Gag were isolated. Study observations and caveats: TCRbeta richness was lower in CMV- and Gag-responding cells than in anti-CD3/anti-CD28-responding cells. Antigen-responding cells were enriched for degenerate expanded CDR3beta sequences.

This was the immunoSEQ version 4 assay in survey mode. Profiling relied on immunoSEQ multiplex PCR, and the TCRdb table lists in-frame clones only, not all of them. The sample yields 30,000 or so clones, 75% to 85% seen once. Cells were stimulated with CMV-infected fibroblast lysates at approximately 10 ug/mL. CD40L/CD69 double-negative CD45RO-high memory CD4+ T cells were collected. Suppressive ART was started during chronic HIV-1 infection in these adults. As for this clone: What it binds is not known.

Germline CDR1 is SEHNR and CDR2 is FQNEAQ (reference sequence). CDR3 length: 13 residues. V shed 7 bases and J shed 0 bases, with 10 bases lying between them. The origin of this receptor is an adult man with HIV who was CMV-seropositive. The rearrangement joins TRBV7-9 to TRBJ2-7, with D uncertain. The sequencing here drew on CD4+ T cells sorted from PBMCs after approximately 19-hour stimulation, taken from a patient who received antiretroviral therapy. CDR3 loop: CASKGTDSYEQYF. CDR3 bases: TGTGCCAGCAAGGGTACTGACTCCTACGAGCAGTACTTC.